This T cell receptor (beta chain) is from a study of identical twins (dated by TCRdb to 2016 to 2017). For context, the study as a whole: To test whether fetal clonotypes persist, the study used deep sequencing on TCR alpha and beta repertoires from monozygotic twins, unrelated adults of various ages, and cord blood. To rule out contamination, replicate twin experiments were performed at different times with different library preparation protocols. Study-level results and caveats: Fewer insertions were carried by abundant cord blood beta clonotypes, a similar but weaker trend appeared in young adult naive repertoires, and no such trend appeared in memory repertoires. Zero-insertion analyses could be partly confounded by invariant T cells such as MAIT and iNKT, although diverse VJ usage argued against such confounding for most clonotypes. Excess twin sharing in beta out-of-frame sequences was weaker because fewer shared sequences lowered the signal-to-noise ratio. In monozygotic twins, out-of-frame TCR alpha sharing was systematically underestimated by recombination models, although the models agreed with sharing between unrelated individuals. Compared with coincidental sharing between unrelated individuals, an excess of low generation-probability sequences was observed among out-of-frame TCR alpha sequences shared between twins. Because the same donors could not be followed over many years, conclusions were based on cross-sectional statistical analysis.

The library came from 5' RACE. The run used an Illumina HiSeq 2000. Template switching introduced a universal primer binding site; the final cDNA contained a unique molecular identifier, enabling accurate counting of TCR cDNA molecules. Specific primers in the conserved constant-segment region were used to synthesize first-strand cDNA for TCR alpha and beta chains. To control for contamination, each cDNA library was double barcoded with a SMART-Mk sample barcode plus Illumina barcodes. Two successive PCR steps introduced TruSeq adapter sequences along with Illumina sample barcodes. The Illumina HiSeq platform was used with custom primers to sequence TCR alpha and beta cDNA libraries. As for how the authors treated the data: Unique molecular identifiers were extracted from raw reads with MiGEC, and CDR3 positions were determined with MiXCR. Recombination models were inferred per individual with the repgenHMM and IGoR tools using an EM algorithm. Shared clonotypes were analyzed with the tcR package in R, and sharing was normalized by the product of cloneset sizes. To study raw recombination without the effects of thymic and clonal selection, out-of-frame nonproductive sequences were analyzed. The public reads were run again by TCRdb, first through fastp at Q25 and then through MiXCR, and only productive beta chains were kept. Rows with a matching CDR3 protein are joined into one entry that keeps the most common DNA and genes. The V and J calls were determined by TCRdb, not by the authors. Here the sample has some 1,700,000 distinct CDR3 sequences; about 32% occur a single time. The top ten constitute about 0.27% of the sample.

Every donor was a healthy Caucasian. This clonotype has a handful of counts. Its cognate antigen has yet to be identified. Nothing much larger sits one base from this clone, and base qualities are not available. The sequence came from a newborn girl in good health. The source material was cord blood.

The nucleotide sequence is TGTGCCAGCAGCCCATGGCCGCCAGATACGCAGTATTTT. This yields the protein CASSPWPPDTQYF. The sequence links TRBV6-6 to TRBJ2-3; there is no confident call for the D gene. The germline V gene encodes CDR1 MNHNY and CDR2 SVGAGI (reference sequence). Cut back by 6 bases and 4 bases, the V and J ends lie 11 bases apart. From the cysteine through the phenylalanine, the CDR3 covers 13 amino acids. The sequence is cut down to CDR3 DNA, 39 bases in frame from base 1.